Only a few counts were recorded for the clone carrying this TCR beta chain. Its antigen is not known. The study ran its PCR with 60 Vbeta and 13 Jbeta primers. Method: immunoSEQ multiplex PCR; TCRdb's copy keeps in-frame clones and lacks some. The profile shows some 200,000 clones, roughly a tenth of them singletons. The CDR3 has 13 amino acids. Trimming took off 1 base at V and 8 bases at J, with 8 bases between the two ends. In germline, CDR1 is MNHNY, CDR2 SVGAGI (reference sequence). The data were obtained in a study of cytomegalovirus exposure and HLA in healthy donors. Study observations and caveats: The investigators catalogued 164 TCR beta chains as cytomegalovirus-associated. It was only CMV serostatus that was available as immune exposure information.

Sequenced sample: PBMCs. The source is a woman in her twenties or thirties in good health and CMV-seropositive. The chain uses TRBV6-6 and TRBJ1-4, with D possibly being TRBD1 (6 bases). DNA of the CDR3: TGTGCCAGCAGTTACTATCAGGGGGAAAAACTGTTTTTT. Its translation: CASSYYQGEKLFF.